This is a list of T cell receptor beta chains from one sample in a study of blood T cells in healthy people across ages. TCRdb re-called the 5' RACE reads through MiXCR, storing one row per CDR3 protein. This table has about a million distinct CDR3 sequences, 51% appearing once. Material for sequencing was blood. The receptors were gathered from a woman in her sixties or seventies in good health. CDR3s include the opening cysteine and the closing phenylalanine or tryptophan. The order of the fields is CDR3 length, J gene, clone size, V gene, D gene, CDR3 DNA, CDR3 protein. D genes are given only for firm matches. A clone size is listed for some rows: how often the clone was seen (once, few, many), or a class if it is expanded.

15 TRBJ2-7 few TRBV11-2 - TGTGCCAGCAGCTTAGTGTATACGGGCCACCGCGAGCAGTACTTC CASSLVYTGHREQYF
13 TRBJ2-3 - TRBV3-1 - TGTGCCACTCTCCGGGACACCACAGATACGCAGTATTTT CATLRDTTDTQYF
13 TRBJ1-1 few TRBV25-1 - TGTGCCAGCAGTGAATTGAGCGGGACTGAAGCTTTCTTT CASSELSGTEAFF
16 TRBJ1-1 few TRBV27 - TGTGCCAGCAGTCTGGTCCCCGCGGGAGTGAACACTGAAGCTTTCTTT CASSLVPAGVNTEAFF
18 TRBJ2-1 - TRBV27 TRBD2 TGTGCCAGCAGAATAAGCGGGAGTTCACGGAACAGGAACAATGAGCAGTTCTTC CASRISGSSRNRNNEQFF
15 TRBJ2-5 few TRBV7-2 TRBD2 TGTGCCAGCGTATTGGCGGGAGGGCGTTTAGAGACCCAGTACTTC CASVLAGGRLETQYF
16 TRBJ2-7 - TRBV28 TRBD2 TGTGCCAGCAGTCCGTTGGTGGGGGAGGGCCGCTACGAGCAGTACTTC CASSPLVGEGRYEQYF
19 TRBJ2-5 - TRBV4-1 TRBD1 TGCGCCAGCAGCCAAGTGGTCGGACAGGGTCTCTCTTCCCAAGAGACCCAGTACTTC CASSQVVGQGLSSQETQYF
12 TRBJ1-1 - TRBV20-1 - TGCAGTGGGAGAATTGGGGGGCGGGAAGCTTTCTTT CSGRIGGREAFF
13 TRBJ1-6 - TRBV6-2/TRBV6-3 - TGTGCCAGCAGTATTAGGGTTGATTCACCCCTCCACTTT CASSIRVDSPLHF
16 TRBJ2-1 - TRBV12-3/TRBV12-4 TRBD1 TGTGCCAGCAGCACGGGACAGGGGGCGAAGTACAATGAGCAGTTCTTC CASSTGQGAKYNEQFF
15 TRBJ1-4 - TRBV6-6 TRBD1 TGTGCCAGCAGTTACGGGAGGGGGCGCAATGAAAAACTGTTTTTT CASSYGRGRNEKLFF
15 TRBJ2-7 - TRBV20-1 - TGCAGTGCTAGAGATGGTGAGAGGGTGGAGTACGAGCAGTACTTC CSARDGERVEYEQYF
14 TRBJ2-1 - TRBV18 TRBD2 TGTGCCAGCTCTCCCGGGACTAGCGGATGGGGGCAGTTCTTC CASSPGTSGWGQFF
16 TRBJ2-3 - TRBV14 - TGTGCCAGCAGCCCATACAGGGACCGAAGCACAGATACGCAGTATTTT CASSPYRDRSTDTQYF
16 TRBJ2-3 - TRBV5-1 TRBD2 TGCGCCAGCAGCTCCATAATAGCGGGAGAGGGAGATACGCAGTATTTT CASSSIIAGEGDTQYF
13 TRBJ2-7 few TRBV7-8 TRBD1 TGTGCCAGCAGCATGACAGGGGGATACGAGCAGTACTTC CASSMTGGYEQYF
13 TRBJ2-1 - TRBV29-1 TRBD1 TGCAGCGTTGAGGGACAGAGATACAATGAGCAGTTCTTC CSVEGQRYNEQFF
15 TRBJ2-5 - TRBV14 TRBD2 TGTGCCAGCAGCCGAGGACTAGCGGGCAGGGATGAGCAGTACTTC CASSRGLAGRDEQYF
17 TRBJ2-7 - TRBV5-5 TRBD2 TGTATCAGCAGCCATCTACCGGGACTAGCGGGAAGGGACGAGCAGTACTTC CISSHLPGLAGRDEQYF
13 TRBJ1-2 few TRBV4-1 TRBD1 TGCGCCAGCAGCATTCGGACAGGGAATGGCTACACCTTC CASSIRTGNGYTF
12 TRBJ2-7 - TRBV2 - TGTGCCAGCAGTGGGCCCCGACACGAGCAGTACTTC CASSGPRHEQYF
12 TRBJ2-5 - TRBV20-1 - TGCAGTGCTAGGGGGGACCAAGAGACCCAGTACTTC CSARGDQETQYF
14 TRBJ1-2 - TRBV7-2 - TGTGCCAGCAGCCTCTTGAGAGGGGCGCCTGGCTACACCTTC CASSLLRGAPGYTF
14 TRBJ2-5 - TRBV21-1 - TGTGCCAGCAGACGGACACAAAGAAAAGAGACCCAGTACTTC CASRRTQRKETQYF
14 TRBJ1-6 - TRBV4-3 - TGCGCCAGCAGCCAAGCGCAGGGCCCCTCACCCCTCCACTTT CASSQAQGPSPLHF
16 TRBJ2-7 few TRBV20-1 TRBD1 TGCAGTGCTCTGGCGGGCGTGGGACAGGGGTTTGGCGAGCAGTACTTC CSALAGVGQGFGEQYF
15 TRBJ2-7 - TRBV4-2 TRBD2 TGTGCCAGCAACCCTAGCGGGAGCTTAACCTGCGAGCAGTACTTC CASNPSGSLTCEQYF
15 TRBJ2-7 - TRBV27 - TGTGCCAGCAGCAGCTCCGGGGGCCGCGCCTACGAGCAGTACTTC CASSSSGGRAYEQYF
17 TRBJ2-3 - TRBV10-2 TRBD2 TGCGCCAGCAGTGAGCCTAGCGGGAGTCTTTTAACAGGTACGCAGTATTTT CASSEPSGSLLTGTQYF
17 TRBJ2-7 - TRBV29-1 - TGCAGCGTTGAAGCCGCCGGGGCGGCAGCTACTCCCTACGAGCAGTACTTC CSVEAAGAAATPYEQYF
15 TRBJ2-7 - TRBV29-1 - TGCAGCGTTGTCGTTAGGGGGCGGGGCGGCGACGAGCAGTACTTC CSVVVRGRGGDEQYF
13 TRBJ1-2 - TRBV29-1 TRBD1 TGCAGCGGGTGGGACAGGCTAGTGTGGGGCTACACCTTC CSGWDRLVWGYTF
16 TRBJ2-4 few TRBV7-8 - TGTGCCAGCAGCTTAGCCTGGACACCTTTCCTGAACATTCAGTACTTC CASSLAWTPFLNIQYF
16 TRBJ2-3 few TRBV5-1 - TGCGCCAGCAGCTTGAGGGAAGGGTCGAGCACAGATACGCAGTATTTT CASSLREGSSTDTQYF
12 TRBJ2-5 - TRBV7-9 TRBD1 TGTACCAGCGGACAGGGACAAGAGACCCAGTACTTC CTSGQGQETQYF
14 TRBJ2-1 - TRBV28 - TGTGCCAGCAGTGGGGGTGGGCGGGACAATGAGCAGTTCTTC CASSGGGRDNEQFF
13 TRBJ2-5 - TRBV27 - TGTGCCAGCAGTTTATGGTTGCTCGGGACCCAGTACTTC CASSLWLLGTQYF
16 TRBJ2-5 - TRBV27 - TGTGCCAGCAGTTTAGGGTTCGGGGGAGGCCAAGAGACCCAGTACTTC CASSLGFGGGQETQYF
16 TRBJ2-5 - TRBV6-5 TRBD1 TGTGCCAGCAGTTACTCCCGGGACAGGAGGGAGGAGACCCAGTACTTC CASSYSRDRREETQYF
14 TRBJ2-1 - TRBV7-2 - TGTGCCAGCAGCTTAGAGGCTTCTAACTACGAGCAGTTCTTC CASSLEASNYEQFF
17 TRBJ2-4 - TRBV3-1 TRBD2 TGTGCCAGCAGCCACGCAGCGGGAGGGCCGGAGAAAAACATTCAGTACTTC CASSHAAGGPEKNIQYF
16 TRBJ2-3 - TRBV12-5 TRBD2 TGTGCTAGTGGGGCGGGATGGACTAGCGCCACAGATACGCAGTATTTT CASGAGWTSATDTQYF
16 TRBJ2-7 few TRBV4-1 TRBD2 TGCGCCAGCAGCCAAGAGGCGACTAGCGGGAGTTCCGAGCAGTACTTC CASSQEATSGSSEQYF
14 TRBJ2-1 few TRBV5-1 TRBD1 TGCGCCAGCAGCTCGACAGGGTCCCACAATGAGCAGTTCTTC CASSSTGSHNEQFF
16 TRBJ2-5 few TRBV28 TRBD1 TGTGCCAGCAGTTCCTCAGACAGGGCTATACAAGAGACCCAGTACTTC CASSSSDRAIQETQYF
14 TRBJ2-1 once TRBV5-1 - TGCGCCAGCAGCGCGTCCGGGGCTCACAATGAGCAGTTCTTC CASSASGAHNEQFF